The clone carrying this T cell receptor beta chain has ten or more counts. The antigen is not known. This specimen comes from a study of T-cell reconstitution after alpha-beta-depleted transplantation in children. Unique molecular identifiers were incorporated into the prepared TCRbeta library. MiXCR was run by TCRdb on the PCR reads, yielding one entry per CDR3 protein. The data contain 210,000 or so distinct CDR3 sequences, roughly a tenth of them singletons. Study-wide results and caveats: Reports say that about two months after transplant, the alpha-beta T cells came out of several hundred graft clones that had expanded. T-cell counts and diversity at one year post-transplant came mainly from newly produced T cells. Elevated TCRbeta diversity at day 60 was traced, in some patients, to surviving recipient T cells and thymic progenitors.

The clonotype originates from a child under two years old with acute myeloid leukemia, due to receive a stem cell transplant. Sample: PBMCs, taken before TCRalphabeta/CD19-depleted stem cell transplant.

In nucleotides, the CDR3 is TGCGCCAGCAGCCAAGTTGGCGGGGTCAGAGATCAGCCCCAGCATTTT. This encodes CASSQVGGVRDQPQHF. This chain uses TRBV4-1 with TRBJ1-5; no definite D call. The germline V gene encodes CDR1 MGHRA and CDR2 YSYEKL. V was shortened by 1 base and J by 5 bases, with 15 bases between the two germline ends. The CDR3 consists of 16 residues.